This T cell receptor beta chain was sequenced for a study of cytomegalovirus exposure and HLA in healthy donors. In the PCR, 60 Vbeta and 13 Jbeta primers were used. TCRdb's table, derived via immunoSEQ multiplex PCR, lists solely in-frame clones and lacks some. The data contain roughly 160,000 clones, about 85% of them singletons. Trimming cost V 7 bases and J 7 bases, with 13 bases left between them. CDR1 is LNHDA, CDR2 SQIVND, per germline (reference sequence). This CDR3 has 12 residues. Findings and caveats of the study: As a later analysis showed, a missense DCLRE1C variant was linked to trimming of TCR beta V- and J-genes.

As for this clone: The antigen is undetermined.

The origin of this receptor is a boy aged 2 to 10 in good health and CMV-seronegative. The rearrangement links TRBV19 to TRBJ1-2, with unresolved D. The sequencing input was PBMCs. CDR3 in DNA: TGTGCCAGTATTGGAGGGATCCTTGGCTACACCTTC. It specifies CASIGGILGYTF.